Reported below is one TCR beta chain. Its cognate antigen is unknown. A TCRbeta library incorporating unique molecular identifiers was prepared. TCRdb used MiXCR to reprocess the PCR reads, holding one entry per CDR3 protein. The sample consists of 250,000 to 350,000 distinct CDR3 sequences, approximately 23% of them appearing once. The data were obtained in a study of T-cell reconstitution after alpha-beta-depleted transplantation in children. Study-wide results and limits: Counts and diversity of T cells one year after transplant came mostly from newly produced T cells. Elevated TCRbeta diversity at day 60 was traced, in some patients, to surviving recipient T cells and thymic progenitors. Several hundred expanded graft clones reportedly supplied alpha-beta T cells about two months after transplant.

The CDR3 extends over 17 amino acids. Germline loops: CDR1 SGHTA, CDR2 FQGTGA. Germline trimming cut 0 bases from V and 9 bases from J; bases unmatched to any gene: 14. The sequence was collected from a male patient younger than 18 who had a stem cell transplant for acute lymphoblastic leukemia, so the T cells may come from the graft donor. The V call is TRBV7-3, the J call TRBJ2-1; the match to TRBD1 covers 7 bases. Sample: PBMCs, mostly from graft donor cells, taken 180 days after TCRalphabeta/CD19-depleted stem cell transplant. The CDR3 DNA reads TGTGCCAGCAGCTTAACGAGGGGAGACAGGGAGACGATTGAGCAGTTCTTC. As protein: CASSLTRGDRETIEQFF.